The next 6 T cell receptor beta chains were all read from a single sample in a study of cytomegalovirus exposure and HLA in healthy donors. The PCR employed 60 Vbeta primers together with 13 Jbeta primers. Clones were sequenced by immunoSEQ multiplex PCR, and TCRdb holds only the in-frame ones, with some missing. This table has about 55,000 clones, 55% to 85% appearing once. The source material was PBMCs. Receptors originate from a man in his forties in good health and CMV-seropositive.

This clone was observed a handful of times. This chain links TRBV2 with TRBJ1-6, with a weak D call TRBD1 (5 bases). Germline assignment: CDR1 SNHLY and CDR2 FYNNEI. The CDR3 spans 14 residues. Trimming removed 4 bases at V and 6 bases at J, with 10 bases between. CDR3 DNA sequence: TGTGCCAGCAGTGCCCGGAGGGGTAATTCACCCCTCCACTTT. Amino acids: CASSARRGNSPLHF.

The chain uses TRBV7-2 and TRBJ2-2; perhaps TRBD2 as D (6 bases). Trimming stripped 1 base from V and 5 bases from J, with 8 bases between. This CDR3 contains 14 residues. Germline CDR1 and CDR2: SGHTA and FQGNSA. DNA of the CDR3: TGTGCCAGCAGCTTAGAGGCGGGGACCGGGGAGCTGTTTTTT. It codes for CASSLEAGTGELFF.

The rearrangement links TRBV7-2 to TRBJ1-1; 9 bases agree with TRBD1. Germline V lookup: CDR1 SGHTA, CDR2 FQGNSA. The CDR3 covers 14 residues. The trim removed 5 bases at V and 6 bases at J, leaving 7 bases unmatched. CDR3 nucleotides: TGTGCCAGCAGCCTAACAGGGGGCGTCTCTGAAGCTTTCTTT. Amino acids: CASSLTGGVSEAFF. Full variable domain (outside the CDR3, taken from reference TRBV7-2 and TRBJ1-1): GAGVSQSPSNKVTEKGKDVELRCDPISGHTALYWYRQSLGQGLEFLIYFQGNSAPDKSGLPSDRFSAERTGGSVSTLTIQRTQQEDSAVYLCASSLTGGVSEAFFGQGTRLTVV.

This chain uses TRBV5-4 with TRBJ2-3; perhaps TRBD2 as D (6 bases). Germline V gene lookup returns CDR1 SGHNT and CDR2 YYREEE (reference sequence). The V end was cut by 9 bases, the J end by 1 base, with 15 bases between. CDR3 size: 14 residues. DNA of the CDR3: TGTGCCACTGGAGCGGGTCGAGGCACAGATACGCAGTATTTT. It translates to CATGAGRGTDTQYF.

This chain joins TRBV6-4 and TRBJ1-5; 7 bases fit TRBD1. The CDR3 is 17 amino acids. The V gene's germline CDR1 is MRHNA and CDR2 SNTAGT. V lost 4 bases to trimming and J lost 0 bases; unmatched junction nucleotides: 9. The CDR3 here is CASSARPGTVSNQPQHF. The DNA of the CDR3 is TGTGCCAGCAGTGCCCGGCCCGGGACAGTTAGCAATCAGCCCCAGCATTTT.

The chain combines TRBV5-4 with TRBJ2-7; a weak D match, TRBD1 (5 bases). Trimming stripped 0 bases from V and 9 bases from J, with 16 bases between. CDR3 length: 14 amino acids. Germline CDR1 is SGHNT and CDR2 is YYREEE (reference sequence). CDR3 amino acids: CASSLDRQLAGQYF. CDR3 DNA sequence: TGTGCCAGCAGCTTGGACCGACAGCTTGCCGGGCAGTACTTC.